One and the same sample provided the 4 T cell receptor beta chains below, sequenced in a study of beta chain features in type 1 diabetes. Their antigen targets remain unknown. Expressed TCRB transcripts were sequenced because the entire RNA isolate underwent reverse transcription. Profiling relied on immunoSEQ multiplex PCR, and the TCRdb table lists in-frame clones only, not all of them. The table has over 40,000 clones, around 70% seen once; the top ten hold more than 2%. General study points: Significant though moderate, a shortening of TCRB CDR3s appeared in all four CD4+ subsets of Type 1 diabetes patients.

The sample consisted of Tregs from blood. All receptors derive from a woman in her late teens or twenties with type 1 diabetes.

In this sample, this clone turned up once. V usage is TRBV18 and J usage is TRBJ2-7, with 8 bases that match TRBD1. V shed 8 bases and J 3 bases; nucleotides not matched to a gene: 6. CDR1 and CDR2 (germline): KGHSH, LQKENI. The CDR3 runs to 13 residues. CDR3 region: CASTPGQVYEQYF. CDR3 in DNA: TGTGCCAGCACTCCGGGACAGGTCTACGAGCAGTACTTC.

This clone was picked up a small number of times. The CDR3: CASSFYQGETQYF. DNA for the CDR3: TGTGCCAGCAGCTTCTATCAGGGAGAGACCCAGTACTTC. The V call is TRBV7-2, the J call TRBJ2-5, with D possibly matching TRBD1 (5 bases). CDR1 and CDR2 (germline): SGHTA, FQGNSA. The V and J ends lost 3 bases and 4 bases respectively, with 9 bases between them. The CDR3 consists of 13 residues.

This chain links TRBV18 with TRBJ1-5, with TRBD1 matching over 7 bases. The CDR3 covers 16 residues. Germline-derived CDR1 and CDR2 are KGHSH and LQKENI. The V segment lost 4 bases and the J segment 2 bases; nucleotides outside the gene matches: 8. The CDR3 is CASSRTGTAGNQPQHF. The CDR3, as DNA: TGTGCCAGCTCACGAACTGGGACAGCGGGCAATCAGCCCCAGCATTTT.

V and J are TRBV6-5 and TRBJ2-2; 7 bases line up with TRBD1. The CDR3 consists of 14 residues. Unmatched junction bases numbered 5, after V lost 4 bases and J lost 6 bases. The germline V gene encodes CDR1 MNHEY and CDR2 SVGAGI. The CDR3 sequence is CASSLLGQAGELFF. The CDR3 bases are TGTGCCAGCAGTTTACTCGGACAGGCCGGGGAGCTGTTTTTT.